This is a list of T cell receptor beta chains from one sample in a study of identical twins. MiXCR, run by TCRdb on the 5' RACE reads, gives a single entry per CDR3 protein. The data hold about 570,000 distinct CDR3 sequences, with 7.5% to 10% observed a single time. This same sample was also taken into another study, of yellow fever vaccine responses in identical twins.

Sequencing input: PBMCs. These receptors originate from a woman aged 18-29 years in good health. CDR3s include the opening cysteine and the closing phenylalanine or tryptophan. The D gene is left open where the match is weak. Clone size is given for some rows only: seen once, a few or many times, or a class if the clone is expanded.

v_call: TRBV4-1; j_call: TRBJ2-5; clone_size: -; d_call: -; cdr3_aa: CASSQDEVETQYF; cdr3_nt: TGCGCCAGCAGCCAAGATGAGGTGGAAACCCAGTACTTC
v_call: TRBV10-3; j_call: TRBJ2-7; clone_size: -; d_call: -; cdr3_aa: CAISVKKISSYEQYF; cdr3_nt: TGTGCCATCAGTGTGAAGAAGATCTCCTCCTACGAGCAGTACTTC
v_call: TRBV4-3; j_call: TRBJ2-2; clone_size: many; d_call: -; cdr3_aa: CASSQDLTTSTGELFF; cdr3_nt: TGCGCCAGCAGCCAAGATTTGACTACTTCCACCGGGGAGCTGTTTTTT
v_call: TRBV7-2; j_call: TRBJ2-1; clone_size: few; d_call: -; cdr3_aa: CASSLVGRYGDEQFF; cdr3_nt: TGTGCCAGCAGCTTAGTGGGGAGGTACGGGGATGAGCAGTTCTTC
v_call: TRBV5-1; j_call: TRBJ2-2; clone_size: few; d_call: -; cdr3_aa: CASSLDAAARGELFF; cdr3_nt: TGCGCCAGCAGCTTGGATGCGGCGGCCCGAGGGGAGCTGTTTTTT
v_call: TRBV2; j_call: TRBJ2-3; clone_size: few; d_call: -; cdr3_aa: CASKEETDTQYF; cdr3_nt: TGTGCCAGCAAGGAGGAGACAGATACGCAGTATTTT
v_call: TRBV7-2; j_call: TRBJ2-7; clone_size: -; d_call: TRBD2; cdr3_aa: CASSELAGVGEQYF; cdr3_nt: TGTGCCAGCAGCGAACTAGCGGGAGTGGGGGAGCAGTACTTC
v_call: TRBV28; j_call: TRBJ1-1; clone_size: few; d_call: TRBD1; cdr3_aa: CASSGGGQQNTEAFF; cdr3_nt: TGTGCCAGCAGCGGTGGGGGACAGCAGAACACTGAAGCTTTCTTT
v_call: TRBV5-1; j_call: TRBJ1-2; clone_size: many; d_call: -; cdr3_aa: CASSLEGRNYGYTF; cdr3_nt: TGCGCCAGCAGCTTGGAGGGCAGAAACTATGGCTACACCTTC
v_call: TRBV7-2; j_call: TRBJ2-1; clone_size: -; d_call: TRBD2; cdr3_aa: CASSLGGLAYQFF; cdr3_nt: TGTGCCAGCAGCTTAGGGGGACTAGCGTACCAGTTCTTC
v_call: TRBV25-1; j_call: TRBJ1-2; clone_size: -; d_call: -; cdr3_aa: CASSQNGYTF; cdr3_nt: TGTGCCAGCAGTCAGAATGGCTACACCTTC
v_call: TRBV28; j_call: TRBJ2-7; clone_size: -; d_call: -; cdr3_aa: CASSYRASSYEQYF; cdr3_nt: TGTGCCAGCAGTTACAGGGCCAGCTCCTACGAGCAGTACTTC
v_call: TRBV7-9; j_call: TRBJ2-2; clone_size: many; d_call: -; cdr3_aa: CASSRDSTPGELFF; cdr3_nt: TGTGCCAGCAGCCGCGACTCAACACCGGGGGAGCTGTTTTTT
v_call: TRBV20-1; j_call: TRBJ2-3; clone_size: -; d_call: TRBD2; cdr3_aa: CSANLGLAGDTQYF; cdr3_nt: TGCAGTGCTAACTTGGGACTAGCGGGGGATACGCAGTATTTT
v_call: TRBV5-5; j_call: TRBJ1-5; clone_size: -; d_call: -; cdr3_aa: CASSLSYQGQPQHF; cdr3_nt: TGTGCCAGCAGCTTGTCATACCAGGGGCAGCCCCAGCATTTT
v_call: TRBV6-2/TRBV6-3; j_call: TRBJ2-1; clone_size: -; d_call: -; cdr3_aa: CASGSLNEQFF; cdr3_nt: TGTGCCAGCGGGAGTCTGAATGAGCAGTTCTTC
v_call: TRBV5-1; j_call: TRBJ2-1; clone_size: few; d_call: -; cdr3_aa: CASSRDGNSYNEQFF; cdr3_nt: TGCGCCAGCAGCCGAGACGGTAACTCCTACAATGAGCAGTTCTTC
v_call: TRBV6-4; j_call: TRBJ2-1; clone_size: -; d_call: -; cdr3_aa: CASSSSRSSYNEQFF; cdr3_nt: TGTGCCAGCAGCAGCAGTCGCAGCTCCTACAATGAGCAGTTCTTC
v_call: TRBV7-2; j_call: TRBJ2-1; clone_size: -; d_call: -; cdr3_aa: CASSFQRFNEQFF; cdr3_nt: TGTGCCAGCAGCTTCCAGCGATTCAATGAGCAGTTCTTC
v_call: TRBV27; j_call: TRBJ2-1; clone_size: -; d_call: -; cdr3_aa: CASSLAASSNEQFF; cdr3_nt: TGTGCCAGCAGTTTAGCCGCTAGCTCCAATGAGCAGTTCTTC
v_call: TRBV7-9; j_call: TRBJ2-1; clone_size: few; d_call: -; cdr3_aa: CASSEGGHLDEQFF; cdr3_nt: TGTGCCAGCAGTGAGGGGGGGCATTTGGATGAGCAGTTCTTC
v_call: TRBV20-1; j_call: TRBJ2-3; clone_size: many; d_call: TRBD2; cdr3_aa: CSASISGGRADTQYF; cdr3_nt: TGCAGTGCTAGTATTAGCGGGGGGAGAGCAGATACGCAGTATTTT
v_call: TRBV20-1; j_call: TRBJ2-7; clone_size: many; d_call: -; cdr3_aa: CSARDLRGYEQYF; cdr3_nt: TGCAGTGCTAGAGATCTCAGGGGATACGAGCAGTACTTC
v_call: TRBV15; j_call: TRBJ2-2; clone_size: -; d_call: -; cdr3_aa: CATSRDFDAGELFF; cdr3_nt: TGTGCCACCAGCAGAGATTTTGACGCCGGGGAGCTGTTTTTT
v_call: TRBV18; j_call: TRBJ2-7; clone_size: once; d_call: -; cdr3_aa: CASSPPLQGYTYEQYF; cdr3_nt: TGTGCCAGCTCACCACCACTACAGGGTTACACCTACGAGCAGTACTTC
v_call: TRBV10-2; j_call: TRBJ2-3; clone_size: many; d_call: -; cdr3_aa: CASSDTGTYDTQYF; cdr3_nt: TGCGCCAGCAGTGATACCGGGACTTATGATACGCAGTATTTT